In its sample, the clone carrying this T cell receptor (beta chain) was seen once. The antigen is unknown. The data were obtained in a study of persistence of HIV-infected CD4 T cells. Lysates of CMV-infected fibroblasts at roughly 10 ug/mL stimulated these cells. Sorted nonresponding memory CD4+ T cells were CD40L-negative, CD69-negative, CD45RO-high. The immunoSEQ assay was version 4, run in survey mode. The assay was immunoSEQ multiplex PCR, and TCRdb's table has in-frame clones only and misses some. The sample records 30,000 or so clones, roughly 82% being singletons. The CDR3 is 12 amino acids. From germline, CDR1 is GTSNPN and CDR2 SVGIG (reference sequence). V lost 7 bases, J lost 6 bases, and 12 bases lay in between.

This receptor was obtained from an adult man with HIV who was CMV-seropositive. Sequenced material: CD4+ T cells sorted from PBMCs after approximately 20-hour stimulation, taken from a patient who received antiretroviral therapy. This sequence joins TRBV30 and TRBJ2-2; D remains ambiguous. The CDR3: CAYQSPAGELFF. The CDR3 DNA reads as TGTGCCTACCAAAGCCCTGCCGGGGAGCTGTTTTTT. The whole variable domain, remainder taken from reference TRBV30 and TRBJ2-2, is SQTIHQWPATLVQPVGSPLSLECTVEGTSNPNLYWYRQAAGRGLQLLFYSVGIGQISSEVPQNLSASRPQDRQFILSSKKLLLSDSGFYLCAYQSPAGELFFGEGSRLTVL.